This T cell receptor (beta chain) was recovered during a study of cytotoxic CD8 clonotypes in ibrutinib-treated CLL. The repertoire was sequenced with immunoSEQ multiplex PCR; TCRdb's copy has only in-frame clones and lacks some. The profile shows 140,000 or so clones, roughly 83% of them singletons. The CDR3 sequence is 12 residues long. Germline assignment: CDR1 SGHRS and CDR2 YFSETQ. V was pared by 0 bases and J by 5 bases, with 6 bases between. This clonotype originated in a human donor with chronic lymphocytic leukemia. The rearrangement joins TRBV5-1 to TRBJ2-7, with D maybe TRBD2 (5 bases). The specimen comprised PBMCs, sampled after 12 months of ibrutinib treatment. CDR3 region: CASSLVRDEQYF. The CDR3 nucleotides are TGCGCCAGCAGCTTGGTGAGGGACGAGCAGTACTTC.